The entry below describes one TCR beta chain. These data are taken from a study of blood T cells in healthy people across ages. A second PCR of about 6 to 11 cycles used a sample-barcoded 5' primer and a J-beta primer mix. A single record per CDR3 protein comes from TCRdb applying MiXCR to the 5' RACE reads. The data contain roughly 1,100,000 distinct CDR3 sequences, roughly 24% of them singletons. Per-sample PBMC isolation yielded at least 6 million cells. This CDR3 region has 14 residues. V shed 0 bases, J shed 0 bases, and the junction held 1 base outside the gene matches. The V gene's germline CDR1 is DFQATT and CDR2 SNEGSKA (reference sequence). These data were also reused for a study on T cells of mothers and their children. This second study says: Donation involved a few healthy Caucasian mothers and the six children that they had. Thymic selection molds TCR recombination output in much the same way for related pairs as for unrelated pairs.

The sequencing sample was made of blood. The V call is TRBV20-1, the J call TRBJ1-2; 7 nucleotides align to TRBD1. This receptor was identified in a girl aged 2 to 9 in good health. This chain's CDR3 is CSARDGTANYGYTF. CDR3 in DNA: TGCAGTGCTAGAGACGGGACAGCTAACTATGGCTACACCTTC.